Below are 14 T cell receptor beta chains sequenced from a single sample in a study of T cells after yellow fever vaccination. TCRdb redid the calling of the 5' RACE reads with MiXCR, one entry per CDR3 protein. The sample consists of 300,000 to 350,000 distinct CDR3 sequences, roughly 10% of them appearing once. The input for sequencing was CD4+ T cells sorted from PBMCs, taken 45 days after the yellow fever booster vaccination. These receptor sequences come from a man between 18 and 35 years old who received the YFV17D yellow fever vaccine.

The chain has TRBV20-1 and TRBJ2-2, with 8 bases fitting TRBD2. This CDR3 comprises 16 residues. Germline CDR1 is DFQATT and CDR2 is SNEGSKA (reference sequence). The V and J ends lost 0 bases and 5 bases, in that order; junction bases with no gene match: 8. CDR3 nucleotides: TGCAGTGCTAGAGATCCACGCGGGGGGCAAACCGGGGAGCTGTTTTTT. It is translated as CSARDPRGGQTGELFF.

CDR3 amino acids: CASSPQGVGELFF. DNA of the CDR3: TGTGCCAGCAGCCCCCAGGGTGTCGGGGAGCTGTTTTTT. The chain carries TRBV7-3 and TRBJ2-2, with a tentative D call TRBD1 (5 bases). The germline V gene has CDR1 SGHTA and CDR2 FQGTGA. Deletions cut 5 bases from V and 7 bases from J, with 11 bases between. This CDR3 is 13 amino acids long.

Only a few counts were recorded for this clonotype. The chain carries TRBV19 and TRBJ2-1; D unresolved. CDR1 LNHDA and CDR2 SQIVND come from the germline V gene (reference sequence). This CDR3 contains 14 residues. Trimming stripped 6 bases from V and 8 bases from J, with 17 bases between. CDR3 sequence: CASRAPHSSYEQFF. As DNA, the CDR3 is TGTGCCAGTAGGGCCCCCCACAGTTCCTATGAGCAGTTCTTC. The full variable domain, completed using reference TRBV19 and TRBJ2-1, is DGGITQSPKYLFRKEGQNVTLSCEQNLNHDAMYWYRQDPGQGLRLIYYSQIVNDFQKGDIAEGYSVSREKKESFPLTVTSAQKNPTAFYLCASRAPHSSYEQFFGPGTRLTVL.

The rearrangement links TRBV6-6 to TRBJ2-7; D may match TRBD1 or TRBD2 (7 bases each). CDR1 MNHNY and CDR2 SVGAGI come from the germline V gene (reference sequence). With 6 bases removed from V and 7 bases from J, the gap between germline ends came to 22 bases. The CDR3 has 15 amino acids. The CDR3 coding sequence is TGTGCCAGCAGCTCGAGGGGGGGACAGACTTCGGAGCAGTACTTC. This codes for CASSSRGGQTSEQYF.

The chain combines TRBV6-2 or TRBV6-3 with TRBJ1-2; D is unclear. CDR1 and CDR2 from the germline V gene are MNHEY and SVGEGT. CDR3 size: 15 residues. The V end was cut by 2 bases, the J end by 5 bases, with 15 bases between. The CDR3 sequence: CASSYLAGGEYGYTF. In DNA, the CDR3 is TGTGCCAGCAGTTACCTCGCGGGAGGCGAGTATGGCTACACCTTC.

This clonotype was seen repeatedly, ten times or more. V gene TRBV19 combines with J gene TRBJ2-7; TRBD2 matches at 9 bases. Unmatched junction bases numbered 8, after V lost 2 bases and J lost 0 bases. Germline V CDR1 and CDR2: LNHDA, SQIVND (reference sequence). The CDR3 is made up of 17 amino acids. The CDR3 region is CASSISAGGRSSYEQYF. DNA for the CDR3: TGTGCCAGTAGTATATCAGCGGGGGGACGAAGCTCCTACGAGCAGTACTTC.

This clonotype was seen a few times. V is TRBV5-1 and J is TRBJ2-2; no clear D. CDR1 and CDR2 (germline): SGHRS, YFSETQ. The V end lost 6 bases, the J end lost 9 bases, and 9 bases lay between the germline ends. The CDR3 contains 11 residues. The CDR3 spells CASTTDRELFF. In DNA, the CDR3 is TGCGCCAGCACAACGGACCGGGAGCTGTTTTTT.

This clonotype was detected a few times. The rearrangement uses TRBV28 and TRBJ2-4; D might be TRBD1 (6 bases). The CDR3 extends over 14 amino acids. With 6 bases removed from V and 6 bases from J, the gap between germline ends came to 15 bases. Germline assignment: CDR1 MDHEN and CDR2 SYDVKM. The CDR3 nucleotides read TGTGCCAGCAGCCCCCAGTTGGGGGCAAACATTCAGTACTTC. Encoded protein: CASSPQLGANIQYF.

This clonotype has just a few counts. The chain links TRBV20-1 to TRBJ1-3; maybe TRBD1 (5 bases). V was shortened by 0 bases and J by 2 bases, with 11 bases between the two germline ends. CDR3 length equals 15 residues. Germline V gene sequence: CDR1 DFQATT, CDR2 SNEGSKA (reference sequence). Written as DNA, the CDR3 is TGCAGTGCTAGAGATAGAACGGGGGCTGGAAACACCATATATTTT. Translating gives CSARDRTGAGNTIYF.

This clonotype was seen more than once but under ten times. V is TRBV12-3 or TRBV12-4 and J is TRBJ1-1; weak D call: TRBD1 (5 bases). This CDR3 is built from 11 residues. V lost 3 bases and J 8 bases, leaving 7 bases between the germline ends. In DNA, the CDR3 is TGTGCCAGCAGTTTTTACAGGGAAGCTTTCTTT. Translated: CASSFYREAFF.

This rearrangement joins TRBV19 to TRBJ1-5; D gene uncertain. This CDR3 region has 15 residues. Germline-derived CDR1 and CDR2 are LNHDA and SQIVND (reference sequence). V was pared by 3 bases and J by 3 bases, with 12 bases between. CDR3 in DNA: TGTGCCAGTAGTATGAGGGATGGGGTCAATCAGCCCCAGCATTTT. Its protein is CASSMRDGVNQPQHF. Together with reference TRBV19 and TRBJ1-5, the CDR3 gives the full variable domain: DGGITQSPKYLFRKEGQNVTLSCEQNLNHDAMYWYRQDPGQGLRLIYYSQIVNDFQKGDIAEGYSVSREKKESFPLTVTSAQKNPTAFYLCASSMRDGVNQPQHFGDGTRLSIL.

The chain employs TRBV7-3 and TRBJ1-2; D not resolved. Germline CDR1 reads SGHTA; CDR2 reads FQGTGA. Trimming stripped 2 bases from V and 2 bases from J, with 9 bases between. CDR3 length: 14 amino acids. The chain's CDR3 is CASSLYGDNYGYTF. CDR3 in DNA: TGTGCCAGCAGCTTATATGGCGACAACTATGGCTACACCTTC.

This clonotype came up a few times. The chain has TRBV9 and TRBJ2-5, with no clear D. V lost 0 bases to trimming and J lost 7 bases, with 10 bases between them. The germline gives CDR1 SGDLS, CDR2 YYNGEE. The CDR3 sequence is 13 residues long. The CDR3 DNA sequence: TGTGCCAGCAGCGTAGAGTCTCCCGGGACCCAGTACTTC. Its translation: CASSVESPGTQYF.

This clonotype was seen a few times. This chain uses TRBV12-3 or TRBV12-4 with TRBJ2-3; D gene unclear. CDR3 size: 17 residues. V was trimmed by 1 base and J by 4 bases, leaving 18 bases between them. CDR3 DNA sequence: TGTGCCAGCAGTTTAGGACTGACCCGAGATCGTTCAGATACGCAGTATTTT. Its protein product is CASSLGLTRDRSDTQYF.